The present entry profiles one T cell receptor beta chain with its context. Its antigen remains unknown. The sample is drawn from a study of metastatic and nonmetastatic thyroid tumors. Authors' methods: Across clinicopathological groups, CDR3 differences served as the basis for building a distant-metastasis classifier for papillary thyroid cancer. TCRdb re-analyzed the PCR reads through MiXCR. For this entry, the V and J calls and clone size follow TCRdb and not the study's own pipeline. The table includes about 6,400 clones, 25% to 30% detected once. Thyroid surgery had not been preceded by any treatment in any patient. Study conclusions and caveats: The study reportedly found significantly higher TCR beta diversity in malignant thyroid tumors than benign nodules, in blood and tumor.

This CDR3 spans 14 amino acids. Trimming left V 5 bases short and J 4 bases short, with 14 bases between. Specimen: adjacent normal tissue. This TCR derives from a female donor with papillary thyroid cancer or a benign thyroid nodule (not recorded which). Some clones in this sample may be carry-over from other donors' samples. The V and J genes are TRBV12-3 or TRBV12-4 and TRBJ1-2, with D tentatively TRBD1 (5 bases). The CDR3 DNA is TGTGCCAGCAGTGCACGAGGCGGGGGCTATGGCTACACCTTC. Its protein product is CASSARGGGYGYTF.